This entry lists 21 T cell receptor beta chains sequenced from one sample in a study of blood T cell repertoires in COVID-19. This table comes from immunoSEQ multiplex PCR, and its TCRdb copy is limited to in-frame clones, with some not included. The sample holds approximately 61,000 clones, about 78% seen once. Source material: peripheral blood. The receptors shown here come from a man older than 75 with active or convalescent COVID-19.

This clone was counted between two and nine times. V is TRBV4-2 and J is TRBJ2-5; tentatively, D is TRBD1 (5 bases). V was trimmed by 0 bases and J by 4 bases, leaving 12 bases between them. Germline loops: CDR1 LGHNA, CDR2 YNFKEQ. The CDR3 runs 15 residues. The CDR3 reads CASSQDGANGETQYF. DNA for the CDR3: TGTGCCAGCAGCCAAGATGGGGCTAATGGAGAGACCCAGTACTTC.

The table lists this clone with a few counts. The CDR3 reads CASSLQTSGGAYEQYF. CDR3 coding DNA: TGTGCCAGCAGCTTACAGACTAGCGGGGGGGCCTACGAGCAGTACTTC. This chain joins TRBV6-2 or TRBV6-3 and TRBJ2-7; 14 nucleotides align to TRBD2. Germline V gene data show CDR1 as MNHEY and CDR2 as SVGEGT. The CDR3 loop spans 16 amino acids. J gave up 2 bases and V 6 bases, and 6 bases lay outside the gene matches.

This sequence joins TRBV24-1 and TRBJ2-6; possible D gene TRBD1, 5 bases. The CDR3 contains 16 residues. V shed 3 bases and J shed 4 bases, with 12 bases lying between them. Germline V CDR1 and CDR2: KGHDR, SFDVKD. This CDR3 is CATSDRRTIGANVLTF. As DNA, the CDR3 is TGTGCCACCAGTGATCGCCGGACAATCGGGGCCAACGTCCTGACTTTC.

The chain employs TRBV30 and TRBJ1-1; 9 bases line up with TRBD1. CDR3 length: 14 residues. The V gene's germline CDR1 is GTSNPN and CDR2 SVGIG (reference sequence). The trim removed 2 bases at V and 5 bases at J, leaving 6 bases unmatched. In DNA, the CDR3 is TGTGCCTGGAGTTCGTACAGGGGGCGGACTGAAGCTTTCTTT. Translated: CAWSSYRGRTEAFF.

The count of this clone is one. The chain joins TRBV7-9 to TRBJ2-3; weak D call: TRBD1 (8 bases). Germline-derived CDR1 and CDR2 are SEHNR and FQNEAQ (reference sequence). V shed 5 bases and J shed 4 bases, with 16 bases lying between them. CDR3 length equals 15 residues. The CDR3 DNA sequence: TGTGCCAGCAGCCTTGACAGGGGAGGGGCAGATACGCAGTATTTT. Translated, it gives CASSLDRGGADTQYF.

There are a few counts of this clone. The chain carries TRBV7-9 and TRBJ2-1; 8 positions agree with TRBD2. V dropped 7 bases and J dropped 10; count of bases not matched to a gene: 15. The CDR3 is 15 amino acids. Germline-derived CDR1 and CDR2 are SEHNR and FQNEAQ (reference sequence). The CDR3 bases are TGTGCCAGCACCCCATTGGCGGGAGGTTCGGGGGAGCAGTTCTTC. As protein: CASTPLAGGSGEQFF.

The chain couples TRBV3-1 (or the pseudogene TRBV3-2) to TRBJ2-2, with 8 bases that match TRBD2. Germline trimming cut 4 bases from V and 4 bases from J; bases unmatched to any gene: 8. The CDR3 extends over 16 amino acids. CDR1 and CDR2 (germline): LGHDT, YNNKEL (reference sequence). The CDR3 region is CASSRTSRSTTGELFF. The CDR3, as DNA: TGTGCCAGCAGCCGGACTAGCCGGTCCACCACCGGGGAGCTGTTTTTT.

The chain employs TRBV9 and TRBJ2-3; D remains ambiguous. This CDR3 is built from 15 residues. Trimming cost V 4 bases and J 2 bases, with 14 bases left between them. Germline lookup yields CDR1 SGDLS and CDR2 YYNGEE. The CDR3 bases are TGTGCCAGCAGCTTGCGTCACCGCCCCACAGATACGCAGTATTTT. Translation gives CASSLRHRPTDTQYF.

The CDR3 loop is CASSLGTFYEQYF. CDR3 nucleotides: TGTGCCAGCAGCCTGGGGACTTTCTACGAGCAGTACTTC. This chain links TRBV11-2 with TRBJ2-7; possible D gene TRBD2, 6 bases. Germline V gene sequence: CDR1 SGHAT, CDR2 FQNNGV. The V gene lost 5 bases and the J gene lost 3 bases, with 11 bases spanning the gap. This CDR3 spans 13 amino acids.

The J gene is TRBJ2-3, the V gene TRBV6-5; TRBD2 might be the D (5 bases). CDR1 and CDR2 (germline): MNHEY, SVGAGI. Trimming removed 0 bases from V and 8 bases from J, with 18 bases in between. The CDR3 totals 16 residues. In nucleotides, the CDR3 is TGTGCCAGCAGTTACTCAAATACTGGAACGGCGGGTACGCAGTATTTT. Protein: CASSYSNTGTAGTQYF.

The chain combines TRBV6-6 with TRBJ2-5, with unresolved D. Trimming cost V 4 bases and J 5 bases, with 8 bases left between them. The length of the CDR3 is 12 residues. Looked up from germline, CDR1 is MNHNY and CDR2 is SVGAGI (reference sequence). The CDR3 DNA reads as TGTGCCAGCAGTTTGGGCTCGGAGACCCAGTACTTC. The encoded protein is CASSLGSETQYF.

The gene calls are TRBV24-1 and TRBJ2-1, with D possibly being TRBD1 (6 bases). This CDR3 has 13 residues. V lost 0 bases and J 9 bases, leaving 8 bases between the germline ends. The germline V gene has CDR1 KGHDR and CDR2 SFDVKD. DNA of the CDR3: TGTGCCACCAGTGATTTGCAGGGGTCTGAGCAGTTCTTC. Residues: CATSDLQGSEQFF.

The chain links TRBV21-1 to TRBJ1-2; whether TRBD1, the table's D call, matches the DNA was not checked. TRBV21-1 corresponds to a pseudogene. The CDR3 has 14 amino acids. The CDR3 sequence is CASSPTGGEGGYTF. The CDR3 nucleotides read TGTGCCAGCAGTCCGACAGGGGGCGAGGGTGGCTACACCTTC.

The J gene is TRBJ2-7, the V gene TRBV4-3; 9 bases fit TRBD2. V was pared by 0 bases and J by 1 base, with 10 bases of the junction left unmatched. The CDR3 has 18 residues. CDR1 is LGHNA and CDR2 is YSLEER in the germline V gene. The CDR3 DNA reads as TGCGCCAGCAGCCAAGACCACAGGGCTAGCGGGGTTTCCTACGAGCAGTACTTC. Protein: CASSQDHRASGVSYEQYF.

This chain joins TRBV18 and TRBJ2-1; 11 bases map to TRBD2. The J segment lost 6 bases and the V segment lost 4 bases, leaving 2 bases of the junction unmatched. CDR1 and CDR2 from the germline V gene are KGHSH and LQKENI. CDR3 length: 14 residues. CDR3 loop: CASSHSGRGNEQFF. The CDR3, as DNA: TGTGCCAGCTCACATAGCGGGAGGGGCAATGAGCAGTTCTTC.

The CDR3 loop is CASSERGGYQPQHF. CDR3 DNA sequence: TGTGCCAGCAGCGAGCGGGGTGGGTATCAGCCCCAGCATTTT. The chain employs TRBV7-3 and TRBJ1-5; no reliable D call. The CDR3 has 14 amino acids. Germline CDR1 is SGHTA and CDR2 is FQGTGA. V dropped 5 bases and J dropped 5 bases, with 13 bases sitting between them.

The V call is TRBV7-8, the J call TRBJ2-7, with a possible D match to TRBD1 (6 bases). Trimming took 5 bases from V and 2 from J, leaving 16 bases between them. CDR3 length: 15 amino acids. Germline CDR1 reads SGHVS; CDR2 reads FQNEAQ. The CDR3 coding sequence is TGTGCCAGCAGCGCGTCCTCGGGACACCCCTACGAGCAGTACTTC. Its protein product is CASSASSGHPYEQYF.

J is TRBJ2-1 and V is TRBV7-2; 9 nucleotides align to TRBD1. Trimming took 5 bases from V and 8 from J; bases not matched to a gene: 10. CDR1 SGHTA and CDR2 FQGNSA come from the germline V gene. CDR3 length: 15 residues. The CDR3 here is CASSQDRGAYYEQFF. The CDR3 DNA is TGTGCCAGCAGCCAAGACAGGGGGGCTTACTATGAGCAGTTCTTC.

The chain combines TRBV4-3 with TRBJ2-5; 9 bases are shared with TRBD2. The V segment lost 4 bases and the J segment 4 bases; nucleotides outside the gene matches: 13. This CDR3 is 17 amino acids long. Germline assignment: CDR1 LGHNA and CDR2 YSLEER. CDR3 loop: CASSLEGGGRAAETQYF. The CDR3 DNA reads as TGCGCCAGCAGCCTAGAGGGTGGCGGGAGGGCCGCAGAGACCCAGTACTTC.

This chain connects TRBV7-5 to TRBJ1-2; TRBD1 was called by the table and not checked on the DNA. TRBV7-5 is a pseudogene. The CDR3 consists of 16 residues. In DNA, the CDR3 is TGTGTCAGAAGCTTAGGGGCCCGATGGAATTTGAATGGCTACACCTTC. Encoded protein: CVRSLGARWNLNGYTF.

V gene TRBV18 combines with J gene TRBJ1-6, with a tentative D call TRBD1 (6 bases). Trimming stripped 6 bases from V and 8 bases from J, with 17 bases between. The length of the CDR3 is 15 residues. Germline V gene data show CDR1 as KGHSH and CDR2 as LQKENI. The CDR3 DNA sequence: TGTGCCAGCTCGCCGAGACAGGACCGGTATTCACCCCTCCACTTT. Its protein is CASSPRQDRYSPLHF. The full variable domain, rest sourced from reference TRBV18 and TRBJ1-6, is NAGVMQNPRHLVRRRGQEARLRCSPMKGHSHVYWYRQLPEEGLKFMVYLQKENIIDESGMPKERFSAEFPKEGPSILRIQQVVRGDSAAYFCASSPRQDRYSPLHFGNGTRLTVT.